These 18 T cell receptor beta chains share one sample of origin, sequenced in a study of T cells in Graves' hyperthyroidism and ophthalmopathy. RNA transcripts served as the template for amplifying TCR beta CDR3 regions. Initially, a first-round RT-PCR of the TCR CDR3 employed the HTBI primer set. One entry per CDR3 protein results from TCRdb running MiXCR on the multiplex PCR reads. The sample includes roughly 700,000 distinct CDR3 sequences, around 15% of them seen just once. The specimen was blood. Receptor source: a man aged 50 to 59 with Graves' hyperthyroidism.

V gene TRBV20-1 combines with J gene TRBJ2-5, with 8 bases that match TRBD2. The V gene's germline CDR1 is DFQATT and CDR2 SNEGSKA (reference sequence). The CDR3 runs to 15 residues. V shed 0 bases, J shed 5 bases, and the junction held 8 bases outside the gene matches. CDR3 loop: CSARDSGGPRETQYF. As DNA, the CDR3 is TGCAGTGCTAGAGACTCGGGAGGGCCGAGGGAGACCCAGTACTTC.

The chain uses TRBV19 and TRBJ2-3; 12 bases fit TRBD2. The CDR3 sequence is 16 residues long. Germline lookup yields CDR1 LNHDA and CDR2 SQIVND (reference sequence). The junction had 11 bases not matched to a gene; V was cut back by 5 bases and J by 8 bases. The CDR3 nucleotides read TGTGCCAGTAGTCGTTCGACTAGCGGGAGACAGGGTACGCAGTATTTT. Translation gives CASSRSTSGRQGTQYF.

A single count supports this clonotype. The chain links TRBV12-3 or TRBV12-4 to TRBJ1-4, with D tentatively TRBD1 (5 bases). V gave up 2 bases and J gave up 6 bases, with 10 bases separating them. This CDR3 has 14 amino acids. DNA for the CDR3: TGTGCCAGCAGTTTAATAGGGGTGGATGAAAAACTGTTTTTT. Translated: CASSLIGVDEKLFF.

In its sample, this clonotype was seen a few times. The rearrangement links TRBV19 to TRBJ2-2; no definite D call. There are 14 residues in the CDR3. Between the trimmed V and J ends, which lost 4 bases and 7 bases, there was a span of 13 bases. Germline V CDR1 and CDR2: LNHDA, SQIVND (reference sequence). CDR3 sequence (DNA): TGTGCCAGTAGTACCAACTCGATAGGCGGGGAGCTGTTTTTT. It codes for CASSTNSIGGELFF. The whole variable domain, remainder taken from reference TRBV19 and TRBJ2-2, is DGGITQSPKYLFRKEGQNVTLSCEQNLNHDAMYWYRQDPGQGLRLIYYSQIVNDFQKGDIAEGYSVSREKKESFPLTVTSAQKNPTAFYLCASSTNSIGGELFFGEGSRLTVL.

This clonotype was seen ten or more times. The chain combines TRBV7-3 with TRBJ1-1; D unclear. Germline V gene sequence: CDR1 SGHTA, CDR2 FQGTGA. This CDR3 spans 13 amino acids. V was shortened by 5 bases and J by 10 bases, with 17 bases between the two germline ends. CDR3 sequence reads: CASSSSRGGVAFF. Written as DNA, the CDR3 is TGTGCCAGCAGCAGCTCTCGGGGAGGAGTAGCTTTCTTT.

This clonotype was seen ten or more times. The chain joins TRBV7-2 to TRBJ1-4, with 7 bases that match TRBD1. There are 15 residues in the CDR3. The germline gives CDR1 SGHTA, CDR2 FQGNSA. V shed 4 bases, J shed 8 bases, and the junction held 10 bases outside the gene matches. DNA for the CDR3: TGTGCCAGCAGCTCCCAGCCAGGGGGGTTCGAAAAACTGTTTTTT. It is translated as CASSSQPGGFEKLFF.

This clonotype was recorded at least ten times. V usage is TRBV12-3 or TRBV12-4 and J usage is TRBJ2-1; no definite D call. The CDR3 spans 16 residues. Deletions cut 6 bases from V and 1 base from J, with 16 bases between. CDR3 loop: CASSPRGLGSYNEQFF. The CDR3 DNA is TGTGCCAGCAGCCCGAGAGGCTTGGGGTCCTACAATGAGCAGTTCTTC.

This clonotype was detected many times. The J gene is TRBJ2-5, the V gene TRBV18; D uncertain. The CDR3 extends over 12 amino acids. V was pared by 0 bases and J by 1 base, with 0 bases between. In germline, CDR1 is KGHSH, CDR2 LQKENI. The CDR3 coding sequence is TGTGCCAGCTCACCACCCCAAGAGACCCAGTACTTC. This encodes CASSPPQETQYF.

The CDR3 region is CASSLEMRGDEAFF. The CDR3 bases are TGTGCCAGCAGTTTGGAAATGAGGGGGGATGAAGCTTTCTTT. The chain carries TRBV28 and TRBJ1-1; tentative D call: TRBD1 (6 bases). Germline V gene data show CDR1 as MDHEN and CDR2 as SYDVKM. The CDR3 has 14 amino acids. V gave up 3 bases and J gave up 7 bases, with 15 bases separating them.

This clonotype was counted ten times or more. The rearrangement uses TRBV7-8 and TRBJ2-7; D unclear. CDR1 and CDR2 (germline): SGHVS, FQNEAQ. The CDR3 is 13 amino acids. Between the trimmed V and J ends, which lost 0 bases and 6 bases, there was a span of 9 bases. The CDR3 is CASSLAMGTEQYF. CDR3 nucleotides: TGTGCCAGCAGCTTAGCGATGGGCACCGAGCAGTACTTC.

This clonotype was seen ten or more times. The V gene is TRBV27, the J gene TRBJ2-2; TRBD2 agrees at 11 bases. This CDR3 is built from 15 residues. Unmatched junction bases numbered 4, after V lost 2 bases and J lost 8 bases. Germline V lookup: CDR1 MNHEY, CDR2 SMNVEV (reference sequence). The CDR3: CASSLGTSGIGELFF. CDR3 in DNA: TGTGCCAGCAGTTTAGGGACTAGCGGTATAGGGGAGCTGTTTTTT.

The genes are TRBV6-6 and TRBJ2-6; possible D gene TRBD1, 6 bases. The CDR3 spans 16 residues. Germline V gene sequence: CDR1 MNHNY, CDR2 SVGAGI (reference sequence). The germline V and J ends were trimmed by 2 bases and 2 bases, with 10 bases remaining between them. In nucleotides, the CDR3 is TGTGCCAGCAGTTACCGTGGGGGCGCTGGGGCCAACGTCCTGACTTTC. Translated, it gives CASSYRGGAGANVLTF.

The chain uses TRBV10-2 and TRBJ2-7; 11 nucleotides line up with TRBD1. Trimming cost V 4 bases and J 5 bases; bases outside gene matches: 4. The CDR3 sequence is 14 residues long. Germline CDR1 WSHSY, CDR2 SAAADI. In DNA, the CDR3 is TGCGCCAGCAGTGCGGGACAGGGGGAAGACGAGCAGTACTTC. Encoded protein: CASSAGQGEDEQYF.

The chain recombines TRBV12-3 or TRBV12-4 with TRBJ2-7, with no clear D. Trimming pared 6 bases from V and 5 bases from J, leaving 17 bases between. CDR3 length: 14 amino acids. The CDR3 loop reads CASSPRAPDHEQYF. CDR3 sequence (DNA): TGTGCCAGCAGCCCCCGGGCCCCGGACCACGAGCAGTACTTC.

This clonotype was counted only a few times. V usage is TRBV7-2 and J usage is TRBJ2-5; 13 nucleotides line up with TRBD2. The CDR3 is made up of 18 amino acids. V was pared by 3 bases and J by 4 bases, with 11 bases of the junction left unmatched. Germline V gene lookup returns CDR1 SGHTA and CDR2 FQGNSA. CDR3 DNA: TGTGCCAGCAGCTTGAAGGGGACTAGCGGGAATCTGGGAGAGACCCAGTACTTC. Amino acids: CASSLKGTSGNLGETQYF.

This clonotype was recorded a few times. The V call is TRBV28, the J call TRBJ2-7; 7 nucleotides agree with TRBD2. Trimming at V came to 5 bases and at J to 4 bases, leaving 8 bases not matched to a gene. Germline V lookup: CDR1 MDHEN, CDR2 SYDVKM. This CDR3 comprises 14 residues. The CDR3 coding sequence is TGTGCCAGCAGTCCCCCCGACGGGGGGTACGAGCAGTACTTC. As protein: CASSPPDGGYEQYF.

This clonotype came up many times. Written as DNA, the CDR3 is TGCAGTGCTGGACAGGACGGGACCCTTAATAGCAATCAGCCCCAGCATTTT. Translated, it gives CSAGQDGTLNSNQPQHF. This chain connects TRBV20-1 to TRBJ1-5; TRBD1 matches at 7 bases. V shed 5 bases, J shed 0 bases, and the junction held 13 bases outside the gene matches. CDR1 DFQATT and CDR2 SNEGSKA come from the germline V gene (reference sequence). This CDR3 region has 17 residues.

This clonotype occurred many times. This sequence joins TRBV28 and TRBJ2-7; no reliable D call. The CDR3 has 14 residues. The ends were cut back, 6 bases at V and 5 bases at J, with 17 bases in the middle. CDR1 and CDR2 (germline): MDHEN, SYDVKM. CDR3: CASSLPASSNEQYF. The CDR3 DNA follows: TGTGCCAGCAGCCTCCCGGCCTCAAGCAACGAGCAGTACTTC.